This T cell receptor (beta chain) was documented in a study of blood T cells in healthy people across ages. As for the study in general: Capture via template switching afforded approximately one barcoded beta molecule per two T cells.

Study conclusions and caveats: In these data, TCR beta diversity tracked strongly with naive T cell percentage. CMV status of donors was not determined, possibly confounding expanded clonotype changes.

The draw of peripheral blood yielded about 10 milliliters from each donor. About this clonotype: Its antigen is unidentified.

Together with a sample-barcoded 5' primer, a J-beta primer mix was included in a second PCR lasting roughly 6 to 12 cycles. TCRdb re-derived calls from the 5' RACE reads in MiXCR, one entry per CDR3 protein. The sample lists 600,000 or so distinct CDR3 sequences, over 20% seen once, with about 3.6% in the top ten. The CDR3 sequence is 16 residues long. The germline CDR1 and CDR2 sequences are MNHEY and SMNVEV (reference sequence). The receptor comes from a man between 70 and 80 years old in good health. The sample taken for sequencing was blood. The genes are TRBV27 and TRBJ2-5, with no clear D. TRBJ2-1 explains the end of the DNA better; the J call may be wrong. CDR3 in DNA: TGTGCCAGCAGTTTAGTTGCGCCAACCGCCTACAATGAGCAGTTCTTC. Its translation: CASSLVAPTAYNEQFF.